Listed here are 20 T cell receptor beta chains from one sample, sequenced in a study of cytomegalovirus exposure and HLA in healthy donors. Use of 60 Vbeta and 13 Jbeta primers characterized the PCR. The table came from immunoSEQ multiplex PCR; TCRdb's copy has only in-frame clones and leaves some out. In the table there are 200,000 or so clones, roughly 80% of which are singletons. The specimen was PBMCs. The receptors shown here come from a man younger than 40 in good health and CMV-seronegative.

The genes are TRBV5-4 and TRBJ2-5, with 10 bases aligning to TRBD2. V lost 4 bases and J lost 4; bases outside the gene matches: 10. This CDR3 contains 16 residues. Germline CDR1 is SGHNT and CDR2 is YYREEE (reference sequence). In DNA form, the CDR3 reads TGTGCCAGCAGCGGCATCAAGCGGGGGGGCGGAGAGACCCAGTACTTC. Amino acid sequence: CASSGIKRGGGETQYF.

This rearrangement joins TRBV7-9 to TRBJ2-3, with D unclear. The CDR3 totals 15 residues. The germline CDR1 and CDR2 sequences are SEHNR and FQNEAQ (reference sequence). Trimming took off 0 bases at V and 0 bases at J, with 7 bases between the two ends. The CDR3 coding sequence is TGTGCCAGCAGCTTAGCCCCTACCAGCACAGATACGCAGTATTTT. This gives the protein CASSLAPTSTDTQYF.

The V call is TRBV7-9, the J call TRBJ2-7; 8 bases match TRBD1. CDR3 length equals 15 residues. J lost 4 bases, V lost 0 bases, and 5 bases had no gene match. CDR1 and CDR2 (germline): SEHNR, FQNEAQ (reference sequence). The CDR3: CASSLAETGVYEQYF. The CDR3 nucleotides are TGTGCCAGCAGCTTAGCTGAGACAGGGGTGTACGAGCAGTACTTC.

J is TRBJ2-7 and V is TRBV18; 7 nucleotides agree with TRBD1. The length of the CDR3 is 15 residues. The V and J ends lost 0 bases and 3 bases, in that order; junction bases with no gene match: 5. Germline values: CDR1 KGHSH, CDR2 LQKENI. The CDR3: CASSPPRDRDYEQYF. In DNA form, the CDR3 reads TGTGCCAGCTCACCACCTCGGGACAGAGACTACGAGCAGTACTTC.

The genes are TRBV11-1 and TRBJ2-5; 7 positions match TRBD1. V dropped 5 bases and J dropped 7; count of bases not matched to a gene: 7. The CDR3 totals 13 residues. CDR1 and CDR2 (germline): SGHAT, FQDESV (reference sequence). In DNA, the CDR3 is TGTGCCAGCAGCCAAGACAGGGTCAGGACCCAGTACTTC. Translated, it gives CASSQDRVRTQYF. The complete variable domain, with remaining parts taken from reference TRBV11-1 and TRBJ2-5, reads EAEVAQSPRYKITEKSQAVAFWCDPISGHATLYWYRQILGQGPELLVQFQDESVVDDSQLPKDRFSAERLKGVDSTLKIQPAELGDSAMYLCASSQDRVRTQYFGPGTRLLVL.

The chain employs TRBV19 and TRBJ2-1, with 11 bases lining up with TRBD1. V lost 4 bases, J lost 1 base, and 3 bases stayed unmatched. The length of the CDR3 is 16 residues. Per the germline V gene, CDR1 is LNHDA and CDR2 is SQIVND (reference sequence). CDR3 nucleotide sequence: TGTGCCAGTAGTAGCCGGGACAGGGGGTCCTACAATGAGCAGTTCTTC. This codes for CASSSRDRGSYNEQFF.

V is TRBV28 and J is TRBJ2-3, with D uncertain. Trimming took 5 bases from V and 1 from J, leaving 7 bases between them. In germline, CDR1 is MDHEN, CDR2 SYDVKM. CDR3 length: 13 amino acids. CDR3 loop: CASSAGGTDTQYF. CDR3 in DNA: TGTGCCAGCAGTGCCGGAGGCACAGATACGCAGTATTTT.

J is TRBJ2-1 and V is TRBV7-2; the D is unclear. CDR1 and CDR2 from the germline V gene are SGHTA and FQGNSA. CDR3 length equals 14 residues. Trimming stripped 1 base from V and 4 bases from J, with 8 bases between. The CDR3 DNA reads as TGTACCAGCAGCTTAGATCCTACGTACAATGAGCAGTTCTTC. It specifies CTSSLDPTYNEQFF.

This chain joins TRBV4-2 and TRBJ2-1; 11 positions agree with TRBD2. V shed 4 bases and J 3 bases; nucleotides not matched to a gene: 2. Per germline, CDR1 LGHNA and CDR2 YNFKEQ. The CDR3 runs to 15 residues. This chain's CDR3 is CASSLAGGIYNEQFF. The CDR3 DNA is TGTGCCAGCAGCCTAGCGGGGGGGATCTACAATGAGCAGTTCTTC.

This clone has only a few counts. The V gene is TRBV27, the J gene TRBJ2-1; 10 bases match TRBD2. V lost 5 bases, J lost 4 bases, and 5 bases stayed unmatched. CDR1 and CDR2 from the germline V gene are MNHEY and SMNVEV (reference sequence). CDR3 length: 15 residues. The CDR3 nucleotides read TGTGCCAGCAGTGCCAGCGGGGGGGGTTACAATGAGCAGTTCTTC. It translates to CASSASGGGYNEQFF.

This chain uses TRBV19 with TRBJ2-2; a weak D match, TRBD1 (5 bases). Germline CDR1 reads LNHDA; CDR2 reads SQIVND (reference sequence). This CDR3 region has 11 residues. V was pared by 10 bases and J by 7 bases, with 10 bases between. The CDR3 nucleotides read TGTGCCACCAAAGGGGTCGGGGAGCTGTTTTTT. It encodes CATKGVGELFF.

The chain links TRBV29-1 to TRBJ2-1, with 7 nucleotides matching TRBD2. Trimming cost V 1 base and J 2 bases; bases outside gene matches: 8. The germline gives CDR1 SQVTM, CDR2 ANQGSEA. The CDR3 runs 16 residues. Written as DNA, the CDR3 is TGCAGCGTTGAAGCAAAGGGAGGGTTCGCCTACAATGAGCAGTTCTTC. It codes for CSVEAKGGFAYNEQFF.

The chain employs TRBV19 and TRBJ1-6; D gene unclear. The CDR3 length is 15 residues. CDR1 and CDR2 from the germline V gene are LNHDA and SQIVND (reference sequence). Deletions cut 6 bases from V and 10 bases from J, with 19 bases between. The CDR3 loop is CASRIGGLIPSPLHF. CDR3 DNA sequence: TGTGCCAGTAGAATCGGCGGGCTGATTCCCTCACCCCTCCACTTT.

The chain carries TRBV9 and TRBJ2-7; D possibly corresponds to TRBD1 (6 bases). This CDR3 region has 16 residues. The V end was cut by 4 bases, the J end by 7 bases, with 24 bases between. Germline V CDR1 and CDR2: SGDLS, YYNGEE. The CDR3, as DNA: TGTGCCAGCAGCCCCAACCTGGGGGCCCCATCACGGGAGCAGTACTTC. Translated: CASSPNLGAPSREQYF.

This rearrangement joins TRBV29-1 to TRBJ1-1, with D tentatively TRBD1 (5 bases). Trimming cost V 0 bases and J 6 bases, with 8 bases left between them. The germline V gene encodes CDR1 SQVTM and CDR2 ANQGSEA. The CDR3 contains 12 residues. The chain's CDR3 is CSVEDGGPEAFF. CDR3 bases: TGCAGCGTTGAAGACGGGGGTCCTGAAGCTTTCTTT.

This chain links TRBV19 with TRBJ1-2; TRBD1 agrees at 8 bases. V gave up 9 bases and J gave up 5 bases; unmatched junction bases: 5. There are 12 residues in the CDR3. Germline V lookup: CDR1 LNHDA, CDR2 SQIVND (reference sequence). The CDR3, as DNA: TGTGCCAGCCAGACAGGGGCGTATGGCTACACCTTC. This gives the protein CASQTGAYGYTF.

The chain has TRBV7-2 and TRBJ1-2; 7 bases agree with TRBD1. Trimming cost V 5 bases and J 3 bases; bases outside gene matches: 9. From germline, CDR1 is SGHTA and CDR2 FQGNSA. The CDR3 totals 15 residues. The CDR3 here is CASSRRRQGDYGYTF. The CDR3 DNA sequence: TGTGCCAGCAGCCGTAGAAGACAGGGAGACTATGGCTACACCTTC.

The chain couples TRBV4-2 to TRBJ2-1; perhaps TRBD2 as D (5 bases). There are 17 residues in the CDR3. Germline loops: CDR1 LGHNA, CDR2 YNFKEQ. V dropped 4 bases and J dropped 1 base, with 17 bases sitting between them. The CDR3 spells CASSLEDWAGSYNEQFF. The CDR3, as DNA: TGTGCCAGCAGCCTGGAGGACTGGGCGGGTTCCTACAATGAGCAGTTCTTC.

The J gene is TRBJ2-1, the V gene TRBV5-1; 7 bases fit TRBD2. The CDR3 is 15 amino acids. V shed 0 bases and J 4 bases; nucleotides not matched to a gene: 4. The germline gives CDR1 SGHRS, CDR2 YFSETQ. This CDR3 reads CASSLDGGYYNEQFF. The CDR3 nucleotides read TGCGCCAGCAGCTTGGACGGGGGGTATTACAATGAGCAGTTCTTC.

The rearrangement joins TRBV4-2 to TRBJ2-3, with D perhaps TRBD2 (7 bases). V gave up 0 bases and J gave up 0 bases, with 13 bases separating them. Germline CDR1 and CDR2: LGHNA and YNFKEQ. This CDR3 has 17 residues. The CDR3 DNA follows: TGTGCCAGCAGCCAAGATTTGGCGGGGGCAAGCACAGATACGCAGTATTTT. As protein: CASSQDLAGASTDTQYF.